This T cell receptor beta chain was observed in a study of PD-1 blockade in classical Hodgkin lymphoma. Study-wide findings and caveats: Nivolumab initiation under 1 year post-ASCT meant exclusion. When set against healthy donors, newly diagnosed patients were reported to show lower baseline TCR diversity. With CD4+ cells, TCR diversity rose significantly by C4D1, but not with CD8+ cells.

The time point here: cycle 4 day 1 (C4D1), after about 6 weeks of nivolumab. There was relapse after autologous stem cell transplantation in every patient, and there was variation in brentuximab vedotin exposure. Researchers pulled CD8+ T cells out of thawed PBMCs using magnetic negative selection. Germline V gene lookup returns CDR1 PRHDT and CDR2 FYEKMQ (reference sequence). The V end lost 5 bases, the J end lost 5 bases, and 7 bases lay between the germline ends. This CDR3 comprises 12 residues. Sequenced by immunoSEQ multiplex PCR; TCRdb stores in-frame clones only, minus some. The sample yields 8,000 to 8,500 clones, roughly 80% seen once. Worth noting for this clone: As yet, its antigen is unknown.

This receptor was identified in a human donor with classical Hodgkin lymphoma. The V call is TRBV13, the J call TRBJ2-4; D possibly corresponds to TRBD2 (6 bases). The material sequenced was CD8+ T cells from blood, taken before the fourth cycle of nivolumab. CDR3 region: CASSREQNIQYF. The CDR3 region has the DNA TGTGCCAGCAGCCGGGAGCAAAACATTCAGTACTTC.